These T cell receptor beta chains were read from a single sample in a study of HIV-infected children after antiretroviral therapy interruption. MiXCR was run by TCRdb on the 3' RACE reads, yielding one entry per CDR3 protein. The sample shows 40,000 to 50,000 distinct CDR3 sequences, around 4.7% of them seen only once. The source was CD45RA+ CD4+ T cells from PBMCs, pooled from several time points, collected from a donor given antiretroviral therapy, either interrupted or continuous. The receptors were gathered from a pool of human donors with HIV. Each CDR3 is given with its conserved first and last residue. The order of the fields is V gene, clone size, J gene, D gene, CDR3 DNA, CDR3 protein. D genes are given only for firm matches. Size is stated for part of the rows, as once, few or many counts, or as a class when the clone is expanded.

v_call: TRBV7-9
clone_size: many
j_call: TRBJ2-7
d_call: TRBD2
cdr3_nt: TGTGCCAGCAGCTTTAGCGGGGGGGCTGTCTACGAGCAGTACTTC
cdr3_aa: CASSFSGGAVYEQYF

v_call: TRBV5-4
clone_size: medium-sized
j_call: TRBJ2-3
d_call: TRBD1
cdr3_nt: TGTGCCAGCAGCCTGGACAGGGGGACAGATACGCAGTATTTT
cdr3_aa: CASSLDRGTDTQYF

v_call: TRBV12-3/TRBV12-4
clone_size: NA
j_call: TRBJ1-1
d_call: TRBD1
cdr3_nt: TGTGCCAGCAGCCCAGGGGGGTCTCAGAACACTGAAGCTTTCTTT
cdr3_aa: CASSPGGSQNTEAFF

v_call: TRBV29-1
clone_size: NA
j_call: TRBJ2-3
d_call: TRBD1
cdr3_nt: TGCAGTGTCTTAGGGGGCCTCACAGATACGCAGTATTTT
cdr3_aa: CSVLGGLTDTQYF

v_call: TRBV24-1
clone_size: many
j_call: TRBJ1-1
d_call: NA
cdr3_nt: TGTGCCACCGCCGACGTCAGGCTTAGAGCTTTCTTT
cdr3_aa: CATADVRLRAFF

v_call: TRBV20-1
clone_size: many
j_call: TRBJ2-5
d_call: TRBD2
cdr3_nt: TGCAGTGCCAAGAAAGGGGCGGGGGGGGAGACCCAGTACTTC
cdr3_aa: CSAKKGAGGETQYF

v_call: TRBV6-4
clone_size: few
j_call: TRBJ1-1
d_call: TRBD1
cdr3_nt: TGTGCCAGCAGTCGGCGGACAGGAGGAGACACTGAAGCTTTCTTT
cdr3_aa: CASSRRTGGDTEAFF

v_call: TRBV20-1
clone_size: many
j_call: TRBJ2-5
d_call: TRBD2
cdr3_nt: TGCAGTGCTCCAATAGCGGGGTCAGGTGAGACCCAGTACTTC
cdr3_aa: CSAPIAGSGETQYF

v_call: TRBV7-2
clone_size: NA
j_call: TRBJ1-5
d_call: TRBD1
cdr3_nt: TGTGCCAGCAGCTTAGCGGCTTTAGGACAGGGCGGGAGTCAGCCCCAGCATTTT
cdr3_aa: CASSLAALGQGGSQPQHF

v_call: TRBV20-1
clone_size: many
j_call: TRBJ2-2
d_call: TRBD2
cdr3_nt: TGCAGTGCTAGCAGCGGGGGAAGGACCGGGGAGCTGTTTTTT
cdr3_aa: CSASSGGRTGELFF

v_call: TRBV6-1
clone_size: NA
j_call: TRBJ1-3
d_call: NA
cdr3_nt: TGTGCCAGCAGAGGGTACTCTGGAAACACCATATATTTT
cdr3_aa: CASRGYSGNTIYF

v_call: TRBV6-9
clone_size: many
j_call: TRBJ2-4
d_call: NA
cdr3_nt: TGTGCCAGCAGTTTACGTGGACAGCTAGCCAAAAACATTCAGTACTTC
cdr3_aa: CASSLRGQLAKNIQYF

v_call: TRBV19
clone_size: many
j_call: TRBJ2-1
d_call: NA
cdr3_nt: TGTGCCAGTACCGCGGTCTGGGGCGGTGAGCAGTTCTTC
cdr3_aa: CASTAVWGGEQFF

v_call: TRBV30
clone_size: many
j_call: TRBJ2-1
d_call: NA
cdr3_nt: TGTGCCTGGTCGAGGACGCTCGGTAACAATGAGCAGTTCTTC
cdr3_aa: CAWSRTLGNNEQFF

v_call: TRBV7-2
clone_size: many
j_call: TRBJ2-3
d_call: NA
cdr3_nt: TGTGCCAGCAGCCGCGATAGGGTAGGACAGCCCACAGATACGCAGTATTTT
cdr3_aa: CASSRDRVGQPTDTQYF

v_call: TRBV27
clone_size: many
j_call: TRBJ2-3
d_call: TRBD1
cdr3_nt: TGTGCCAGAAGGGAGCGAGGGGGCAAAACAGATACGCAGTATTTT
cdr3_aa: CARRERGGKTDTQYF

v_call: TRBV12-3/TRBV12-4
clone_size: many
j_call: TRBJ2-1
d_call: NA
cdr3_nt: TGTGCCAGCAGTCCGACGGGGGACGACAATGAGCAGTTCTTC
cdr3_aa: CASSPTGDDNEQFF

v_call: TRBV29-1
clone_size: many
j_call: TRBJ1-1
d_call: TRBD1
cdr3_nt: TGCAGCGTTTCACAGGGGGAGAACACTGAAGCTTTCTTT
cdr3_aa: CSVSQGENTEAFF

v_call: TRBV7-6
clone_size: NA
j_call: TRBJ2-5
d_call: NA
cdr3_nt: TGTGCCAGCAGCTTAGTAGGTCCCCCTTCACAAGAGACCCAGTACTTC
cdr3_aa: CASSLVGPPSQETQYF

v_call: TRBV20-1
clone_size: many
j_call: TRBJ1-1
d_call: NA
cdr3_nt: TGCAGTGCTAGAGATGGGGGGGGAAACACTGAAGCTTTCTTT
cdr3_aa: CSARDGGGNTEAFF

v_call: TRBV20-1
clone_size: many
j_call: TRBJ1-4
d_call: NA
cdr3_nt: TGCAGTGCTAGAGCCCCCAATGAAAAACTGTTTTTT
cdr3_aa: CSARAPNEKLFF

v_call: TRBV6-1
clone_size: NA
j_call: TRBJ2-1
d_call: NA
cdr3_nt: TGTGCCAGCAGCCAGCACAATGAGCAGTTCTTC
cdr3_aa: CASSQHNEQFF

v_call: TRBV7-2
clone_size: medium-sized
j_call: TRBJ2-1
d_call: NA
cdr3_nt: TGTGCCAGCAGCTCAGACAGAGACAATGAGCAGTTCTTC
cdr3_aa: CASSSDRDNEQFF

v_call: TRBV12-3/TRBV12-4
clone_size: NA
j_call: TRBJ1-1
d_call: NA
cdr3_nt: TGTGCCAGCAGTTACGGGACGGTGGACACTGAAGCTTTCTTT
cdr3_aa: CASSYGTVDTEAFF

v_call: TRBV12-3/TRBV12-4
clone_size: many
j_call: TRBJ2-7
d_call: NA
cdr3_nt: TGTGCCAGCAGTCTTGGACAGTCCATATACGAGCAGTACTTC
cdr3_aa: CASSLGQSIYEQYF

v_call: TRBV20-1
clone_size: NA
j_call: TRBJ2-7
d_call: NA
cdr3_nt: TGCAGTGCTAAATCGCCCAGGGGAGGCTACGAGCAGTACTTC
cdr3_aa: CSAKSPRGGYEQYF

v_call: TRBV19
clone_size: many
j_call: TRBJ1-2
d_call: TRBD1
cdr3_nt: TGTGCCAGTAGCTCGGGACAGGGAATGCGGGGCTACACCTTC
cdr3_aa: CASSSGQGMRGYTF

v_call: TRBV5-4
clone_size: medium-sized
j_call: TRBJ2-1
d_call: NA
cdr3_nt: TGTGCCAGCAGCTTGGAGGGGGGTTGGGGGTACAATGAGCAGTTCTTC
cdr3_aa: CASSLEGGWGYNEQFF

v_call: TRBV20-1
clone_size: many
j_call: TRBJ2-5
d_call: NA
cdr3_nt: TGCAGTGCTCGGTGGGTCAGGGAGACCCAGTACTTC
cdr3_aa: CSARWVRETQYF

v_call: TRBV20-1
clone_size: many
j_call: TRBJ1-2
d_call: NA
cdr3_nt: TGCAGTGGAGAGACCCCAAATGGCTACACCTTC
cdr3_aa: CSGETPNGYTF

v_call: TRBV5-1
clone_size: many
j_call: TRBJ2-3
d_call: TRBD1
cdr3_nt: TGCGCCAGCAGCTGGGGACAGGCCGCCAAGGATACGCAGTATTTT
cdr3_aa: CASSWGQAAKDTQYF

v_call: TRBV6-1
clone_size: many
j_call: TRBJ1-4
d_call: TRBD1
cdr3_nt: TGTGCCAGCAGTGCGACAGGGGGCGACGAAAAACTGTTTTTT
cdr3_aa: CASSATGGDEKLFF

v_call: TRBV27
clone_size: many
j_call: TRBJ1-6
d_call: TRBD1
cdr3_nt: TGTGCCAGCAGCCGCTACAGGGGGCGCGGAATGAAGAAAGCTGATAATTCACCCCTCCACTTT
cdr3_aa: CASSRYRGRGMKKADNSPLHF

v_call: TRBV6-6
clone_size: medium-sized
j_call: TRBJ1-6
d_call: NA
cdr3_nt: TGTGCCAGCAGTGACAGTTCCTATAATTCGCCCCTCTACTTT
cdr3_aa: CASSDSSYNSPLYF

v_call: TRBV3-1
clone_size: many
j_call: TRBJ2-6
d_call: NA
cdr3_nt: TGTGCCAGCAGCCCCCTATCAAGGGGCGCGACGGGGGCCAACGTCCTGACTTTC
cdr3_aa: CASSPLSRGATGANVLTF

v_call: TRBV29-1
clone_size: many
j_call: TRBJ2-1
d_call: TRBD1
cdr3_nt: TGCAGCGTCGGGACAGGGGGCACCTACAATGAGCAGTTCTTC
cdr3_aa: CSVGTGGTYNEQFF

v_call: TRBV6-2/TRBV6-3
clone_size: few
j_call: TRBJ2-1
d_call: TRBD2
cdr3_nt: TGTGCCAGCAGAAATAGCGGGGGGGGACGGAATGAGCAGTTCTTC
cdr3_aa: CASRNSGGGRNEQFF

v_call: TRBV5-1
clone_size: few
j_call: TRBJ1-2
d_call: NA
cdr3_nt: TGCGCCAGCAGCTCGCTGGACTACGGTGGCTACACCTTC
cdr3_aa: CASSSLDYGGYTF

v_call: TRBV21-1
clone_size: many
j_call: TRBJ2-3
d_call: NA
cdr3_nt: TGTGCCAGCAGCAAAAACATTAGCGGGACCCGCCCGAGTCGCACAGATACGCAGTATTTT
cdr3_aa: CASSKNISGTRPSRTDTQYF

v_call: TRBV5-1
clone_size: many
j_call: TRBJ2-1
d_call: NA
cdr3_nt: TGCGCCAGCAGCTCAGCGAGCTCCTACAATGAGCAGTTCTTC
cdr3_aa: CASSSASSYNEQFF

v_call: TRBV10-3
clone_size: NA
j_call: TRBJ2-7
d_call: NA
cdr3_nt: TGTGCCATCAGTGAGTCGATAGGCAGGGCATCCGAGCAGTACTTC
cdr3_aa: CAISESIGRASEQYF

v_call: TRBV2
clone_size: many
j_call: TRBJ2-7
d_call: NA
cdr3_nt: TGTGCCAGCAGTGACACAGACTACGAGCAGTACTTC
cdr3_aa: CASSDTDYEQYF

v_call: TRBV7-2
clone_size: many
j_call: TRBJ2-7
d_call: NA
cdr3_nt: TGTGCCAGCAGTTTAAATGGGGCCGTCTACGAGCAGTACTTC
cdr3_aa: CASSLNGAVYEQYF

v_call: TRBV12-5
clone_size: many
j_call: TRBJ1-6
d_call: NA
cdr3_nt: TGTGCTAGTGGATATCGCCTCGCGGCCGCCAAGTCCTATAATTCACCCCTCCACTTT
cdr3_aa: CASGYRLAAAKSYNSPLHF

v_call: TRBV20-1
clone_size: many
j_call: TRBJ1-2
d_call: NA
cdr3_nt: TGCAGTGCGAGCAGTACGGGAATACCCAACACCTTC
cdr3_aa: CSASSTGIPNTF

v_call: TRBV12-3/TRBV12-4
clone_size: many
j_call: TRBJ2-2
d_call: TRBD1
cdr3_nt: TGTGCCAGCAGTCGACAGGGGCGCGGGACCGGGGAGCTGTTTTTT
cdr3_aa: CASSRQGRGTGELFF